This T cell receptor (beta chain) was identified in a study of blood T cell repertoires in COVID-19. At the level of the study: Both acute and convalescent COVID-19 samples were obtained from the United States, Italy and Spain. Sample material is recorded as cDNA or gDNA derived from T cells, B-cell-depleted T cells, or PBMCs.

The CDR3 sequence is 16 residues long. Germline assignment: CDR1 SGHKS and CDR2 YYEKEE (reference sequence). V was pared by 3 bases and J by 0 bases, with 4 bases of the junction left unmatched. This table comes from immunoSEQ multiplex PCR, and its TCRdb copy is limited to in-frame clones, with some not included. The sample holds roughly 250,000 clones; roughly 90% are singletons and the top ten take around 2%. This clonotype was obtained from a woman in her 40s who had recovered from COVID-19. Sequenced: peripheral blood. The chain joins TRBV5-5 to TRBJ2-7; 12 bases are shared with TRBD2. CDR3 DNA sequence: TGTGCCAGCAGCTGGGGGACTAGCGGGCTCTCCTACGAGCAGTACTTC. Encoded protein: CASSWGTSGLSYEQYF.